The rows below give T cell receptor beta chains drawn from one sample of a study of T cell repertoires in aging, cancer and after chemotherapy. TCRdb independently ran MiXCR on the multiplex PCR reads; one entry per CDR3 protein. The sample consists of under 15,000 distinct CDR3 sequences, about 28% of them appearing once. Material: blood. Receptors were obtained from a human donor in good health. The donor label of this sample is uncertain. Each CDR3 is given with its conserved first and last residue. A D gene is named only where the DNA matches it firmly. The size entry is marked missing in some rows and otherwise reads once, few, many or a size class.

j_call clone_size d_call v_call cdr3_aa cdr3_nt
TRBJ1-1 few . TRBV6-6 CASSYSNTEAFF TGTGCCAGCAGTTACTCTAACACTGAAGCTTTCTTT
TRBJ2-5 few . TRBV18 CASSPRQGETQYF TGTGCCAGCTCACCCCGGCAGGGTGAGACCCAGTACTTC
TRBJ1-2 . TRBD1 TRBV5-5 CASIKTGVFGYTF TGTGCCAGCATCAAGACAGGGGTGTTTGGCTACACCTTC
TRBJ1-6 . . TRBV19 CASIGRGSYNSPLHF TGTGCCAGTATCGGAAGGGGCTCCTATAATTCACCCCTCCACTTT
TRBJ2-7 . . TRBV27 CASSPKPNYEQYF TGTGCCAGCAGCCCAAAACCTAACTACGAGCAGTACTTC
TRBJ1-3 few . TRBV5-4 CASSLGQFSGNTIYF TGTGCCAGCAGCTTGGGACAGTTCTCTGGAAACACCATATATTTT
TRBJ1-3 few TRBD1 TRBV12-3/TRBV12-4 CASRTGGSGNTIYF TGTGCCAGCAGAACAGGGGGATCTGGAAACACCATATATTTT
TRBJ2-6 . TRBD2 TRBV27 CASSQLAGGANVLTF TGTGCCAGCAGTCAACTAGCGGGGGGGGCCAACGTCCTGACTTTC
TRBJ2-7 few . TRBV6-5 CASSSPGSYEQYF TGTGCCAGCAGTTCCCCGGGGTCCTACGAGCAGTACTTC
TRBJ1-4 . . TRBV2 CASSESGAANEKLFF TGTGCCAGCAGTGAATCGGGGGCGGCTAATGAAAAACTGTTTTTT
TRBJ2-6 medium-sized . TRBV5-6 CASSPGGPGSRSGANVLTF TGTGCCAGCAGCCCCGGGGGACCAGGCAGCCGCTCTGGGGCCAACGTCCTGACTTTC
TRBJ2-2 . TRBD2 TRBV20-1 CSAKGLAGDTGELFF TGCAGTGCTAAGGGACTAGCGGGGGACACCGGGGAGCTGTTTTTT
TRBJ2-1 . . TRBV7-2 CASSPKGRGGAVF TGTGCCAGCAGCCCGAAAGGAAGAGGGGGAGCCGTCTTC
TRBJ2-7 few . TRBV11-2 CASSLGPDEQYF TGTGCCAGCAGCTTAGGGCCGGACGAGCAGTACTTC
TRBJ1-6 few TRBD1 TRBV12-3/TRBV12-4 CASTDHRGWDSPLHF TGTGCCAGCACCGACCACAGGGGGTGGGATTCACCCCTCCACTTT
TRBJ2-3 . . TRBV18 CASSPPAGDTQYF TGTGCCAGCTCACCACCGGCCGGAGATACGCAGTATTTT
TRBJ2-5 . TRBD2 TRBV6-5 CASTHGGETQYF TGTGCCAGCACCCACGGGGGGGAGACCCAGTACTTC
TRBJ2-3 . . TRBV5-4 CASTPGGSADTQYF TGTGCCAGCACCCCCGGAGGTTCAGCAGATACGCAGTATTTT
TRBJ2-7 . TRBD2 TRBV7-9 CASSGLAGADEQYF TGTGCCAGCAGCGGGCTAGCGGGGGCTGACGAGCAGTACTTC
TRBJ2-3 medium-sized TRBD2 TRBV6-6 CASSYPSGVDTQYF TGTGCCAGCAGTTACCCCAGCGGGGTGGATACGCAGTATTTT
TRBJ1-1 . TRBD1 TRBV6-6 CASSSPTGSNEAFF TGTGCCAGCAGTTCCCCGACAGGGTCGAATGAAGCTTTCTTT
TRBJ1-3 few . TRBV6-1 CASSRGYEGNTIYF TGTGCCAGCAGTCGGGGTTACGAAGGAAACACCATATATTTT
TRBJ1-1 few . TRBV10-3 CAPRKEAFF TGTGCCCCCCGGAAGGAAGCTTTCTTT
TRBJ2-2 medium-sized TRBD2 TRBV6-5 CASTQGERGVDTGELFF TGTGCCAGCACCCAAGGGGAGCGGGGGGTCGACACCGGGGAGCTGTTTTTT
TRBJ2-3 . TRBD2 TRBV7-9 CASSRGGGGGGGDTQYF TGTGCCAGCAGTCGGGGGGGGGGGGGGGGGGGCGGAGATACGCAGTATTTT
TRBJ2-3 medium-sized . TRBV6-6 CASTGGTDTQYF TGTGCCAGCACAGGGGGCACAGATACGCAGTATTTT
TRBJ1-2 . TRBD1 TRBV6-1 CASSRTGTATGYTF TGTGCCAGCAGCCGAACTGGGACAGCTACTGGCTACACCTTC
TRBJ1-1 . . TRBV12-3/TRBV12-4 CASSLWQNTEAFF TGTGCCAGCAGTTTGTGGCAGAACACTGAAGCTTTCTTT
TRBJ1-2 . . TRBV6-2/TRBV6-3 CASSPPNDPMGGYTF TGTGCCAGCAGTCCACCTAATGATCCCATGGGTGGCTACACCTTC
TRBJ2-5 . . TRBV14 CASSQDLGGWETQYF TGTGCCAGCAGCCAAGATCTCGGGGGTTGGGAGACCCAGTACTTC
TRBJ2-3 medium-sized TRBD1 TRBV6-4 CASSDGQGADTQYF TGTGCCAGCAGTGACGGACAGGGGGCAGATACGCAGTATTTT
TRBJ1-5 . . TRBV6-5 CASSSIRARNNQPQHF TGTGCCAGCAGTTCCATTAGGGCGAGGAACAATCAGCCCCAGCATTTT
TRBJ1-2 few . TRBV6-5 CASSYFGDYGYTF TGTGCCAGCAGTTATTTCGGGGACTATGGCTACACCTTC
TRBJ1-1 . . TRBV28 CASSLGLGRGTEAFF TGTGCCAGCAGTTTAGGACTCGGGAGGGGCACTGAAGCTTTCTTT
TRBJ1-5 once TRBD1 TRBV4-2 CASSQPGQINQPQHF TGCGCCAGCAGCCAACCGGGACAGATTAATCAGCCCCAGCATTTT
TRBJ1-2 . . TRBV27 CASKPGRDSGGYTF TGTGCCAGCAAGCCGGGCCGTGACTCAGGGGGCTACACCTTC
TRBJ1-3 . . TRBV29-1 CSVEDPRISGNTIYF TGCAGCGTTGAAGATCCCCGGATCTCTGGAAACACCATATATTTT
TRBJ1-2 medium-sized TRBD1 TRBV29-1 CSVGGGGNYGYTF TGCAGCGTTGGAGGAGGGGGCAACTATGGCTACACCTTC
TRBJ2-2 few . TRBV12-3/TRBV12-4 CASSPSVQSGELFF TGTGCCAGCAGTCCGTCGGTCCAGTCCGGGGAGCTGTTTTTT
TRBJ1-2 . . TRBV7-2 CASSSRQSLDYTF TGTGCCAGCAGCTCCCGACAGAGCCTCGACTACACCTTC